The 20 T cell receptor beta chains reported below all come from one sample, sequenced in a study of blood T cell repertoires in COVID-19. Libraries were prepared by immunoSEQ multiplex PCR; TCRdb keeps only in-frame clonotypes and omits some of them. The table records 180,000 or so clones, 70% to 80% of them present only once. The specimen sequenced was PBMCs or T cells enriched from blood (not recorded which). Receptors originate from a man between 60 and 70 years old who had been exposed to COVID-19.

The chain combines TRBV6-5 with TRBJ1-2; 9 bases agree with TRBD1. After removal of 7 bases from V and 4 bases from J, the junction contained 7 bases not matched to a gene. The CDR3 totals 14 residues. Germline CDR1 MNHEY, CDR2 SVGAGI. CDR3 loop: CASILQGAGYGYTF. The CDR3 bases are TGTGCCAGCATCCTACAGGGGGCAGGCTATGGCTACACCTTC.

The chain links TRBV7-2 to TRBJ2-7; 7 bases fit TRBD1. The ends lost 0 bases at V and 2 bases at J; junction bases unmatched: 4. CDR1 and CDR2 from the germline V gene are SGHTA and FQGNSA. The CDR3 totals 15 residues. The CDR3 sequence: CASSLAAGQAYEQYF. CDR3 in DNA: TGTGCCAGCAGCTTAGCGGCCGGACAGGCCTACGAGCAGTACTTC.

The gene calls are TRBV18 and TRBJ2-7, with 12 bases identical to TRBD2. The J call may be mistaken, given a closer DNA end match to TRBJ2-5. This CDR3 is 16 amino acids long. Germline V gene lookup returns CDR1 KGHSH and CDR2 LQKENI. The CDR3 coding sequence is TGTGCCAGCTCACCACGGACTAGCGGGATGAGAGAGACCCAGTACTTC. Translation: CASSPRTSGMRETQYF.

The count of this clone is one. V usage is TRBV6-5 and J usage is TRBJ2-7, with 7 bases that match TRBD1. CDR1 and CDR2 (germline): MNHEY, SVGAGI. V lost 6 bases to trimming and J lost 6 bases; unmatched junction nucleotides: 14. The CDR3 runs to 15 residues. The CDR3, as DNA: TGTGCCAGCAGGCGCAACCGGGACAGTCCCTCCGAGCAGTACTTC. Amino acids: CASRRNRDSPSEQYF.

The chain has TRBV29-1 and TRBJ1-2; D perhaps matches TRBD1 (6 bases). Trimming pared 4 bases from V and 8 bases from J, leaving 14 bases between. The CDR3 spans 12 residues. Germline lookup yields CDR1 SQVTM and CDR2 ANQGSEA. The CDR3 reads CSVVRGQGGYTF. CDR3 sequence (DNA): TGCAGCGTTGTGCGGGGGCAAGGGGGCTACACCTTC.

The table lists this clone with a count of one. V is TRBV9 and J is TRBJ1-2; 8 bases match TRBD1. The germline gives CDR1 SGDLS, CDR2 YYNGEE. The CDR3 is 12 amino acids. Germline trimming cut 3 bases from V and 7 bases from J; bases unmatched to any gene: 2. The CDR3 DNA sequence: TGTGCCAGCAGCGGGACAGGGAGTGGCTACACCTTC. Protein sequence: CASSGTGSGYTF.

CDR3 bases: TGTGCCAGCAGCCCCCACGGACAGGGTGCAGATACGCAGTATTTT. This sequence encodes CASSPHGQGADTQYF. V usage is TRBV9 and J usage is TRBJ2-3, with 8 positions matching TRBD1. J gave up 4 bases and V 4 bases, and 8 bases lay outside the gene matches. CDR3 length equals 15 residues. CDR1 SGDLS and CDR2 YYNGEE come from the germline V gene. Based on the CDR3 plus reference TRBV9 and TRBJ2-3, the full variable domain is DSGVTQTPKHLITATGQRVTLRCSPRSGDLSVYWYQQSLDQGLQFLIQYYNGEERAKGNILERFSAQQFPDLHSELNLSSLELGDSALYFCASSPHGQGADTQYFGPGTRLTVL.

This clone was seen once. The chain carries TRBV3-1 (or the pseudogene TRBV3-2) and TRBJ2-1; D gene uncertain. The CDR3 length is 15 residues. V lost 4 bases to trimming and J lost 4 bases, with 14 bases between them. Per the germline V gene, CDR1 is LGHDT and CDR2 is YNNKEL (reference sequence). In DNA, the CDR3 is TGTGCCAGCAGCCCTCAAGGAACAGCTTACAATGAGCAGTTCTTC. It codes for CASSPQGTAYNEQFF.

There are a few counts of this clone. The J gene is TRBJ1-1, the V gene TRBV10-3; 10 nucleotides match TRBD1. Germline CDR1 ENHRY, CDR2 SYGVKD. J lost 2 bases, V lost 4 bases, and 7 bases had no gene match. The CDR3 consists of 16 residues. The CDR3 here is CAISGGQGLRNTEAFF. The CDR3 DNA follows: TGTGCCATCAGTGGGGGACAGGGGCTTAGAAACACTGAAGCTTTCTTT.

The chain is built from TRBV29-1 and TRBJ2-2, with a weak D call TRBD1 (5 bases). CDR1 is SQVTM and CDR2 is ANQGSEA in the germline V gene. V lost 4 bases, J lost 3 bases, and 15 bases lay in between. The CDR3 contains 15 residues. The CDR3 sequence is CSVGSSQGYTGELFF. CDR3 DNA sequence: TGCAGCGTTGGCTCCTCCCAGGGTTACACCGGGGAGCTGTTTTTT.

The rearrangement uses TRBV7-9 and TRBJ2-7, with TRBD2 as a possible D gene (6 bases). CDR3 length equals 17 residues. Trimming stripped 2 bases from V and 2 bases from J, with 19 bases between. Germline CDR1 reads SEHNR; CDR2 reads FQNEAQ (reference sequence). Here the CDR3 reads CASSLSYRREGAYEQYF. The DNA for the CDR3 is TGTGCCAGCAGCTTATCGTATAGGAGGGAAGGCGCCTACGAGCAGTACTTC.

The chain recombines TRBV27 with TRBJ2-7; 11 bases align to TRBD1. Per the germline V gene, CDR1 is MNHEY and CDR2 is SMNVEV (reference sequence). The CDR3 runs 14 residues. With V trimmed by 5 bases and J by 6 bases, 6 bases remained unmatched. Written as DNA, the CDR3 is TGTGCCAGCAGTCTCCGGACAGGGGGCGCCGAGCAGTACTTC. This gives the protein CASSLRTGGAEQYF.

J is TRBJ2-1 and V is TRBV6-2 or TRBV6-3; D not resolved. V lost 6 bases, J lost 13 bases, and 16 bases lay in between. The germline V gene encodes CDR1 MNHEY and CDR2 SVGEGT. This CDR3 comprises 12 residues. CDR3 in amino acids: CASSQDKRPQFF. The CDR3 DNA sequence: TGTGCCAGCAGCCAAGATAAGAGGCCTCAGTTCTTC.

This chain connects TRBV5-1 to TRBJ2-7; possibly TRBD1 for D (6 bases). The V end was cut by 4 bases, the J end by 5 bases, with 16 bases between. The germline V gene encodes CDR1 SGHRS and CDR2 YFSETQ. The CDR3 runs to 14 residues. In nucleotides, the CDR3 is TGCGCCAGCAGCGTACAGGGTATGGGCGACGAGCAGTACTTC. Translated, it gives CASSVQGMGDEQYF.

The rearrangement joins TRBV11-1 to TRBJ2-1; D possibly corresponds to TRBD1 (6 bases). The CDR3 length is 16 residues. Trimming took off 5 bases at V and 6 bases at J, with 20 bases between the two ends. Germline-derived CDR1 and CDR2 are SGHAT and FQDESV (reference sequence). The CDR3 reads CASSLVGGDVINEQFF. DNA of the CDR3: TGTGCCAGCAGCCTAGTAGGGGGAGATGTAATCAATGAGCAGTTCTTC. The full variable domain, in which reference TRBV11-1 and TRBJ2-1 provide the parts outside the CDR3, is EAEVAQSPRYKITEKSQAVAFWCDPISGHATLYWYRQILGQGPELLVQFQDESVVDDSQLPKDRFSAERLKGVDSTLKIQPAELGDSAMYLCASSLVGGDVINEQFFGPGTRLTVL.

The J gene is TRBJ2-2, the V gene TRBV11-1; TRBD1 aligns across 8 bases. CDR3 length: 15 amino acids. The ends lost 3 bases at V and 4 bases at J; junction bases unmatched: 4. Germline-derived CDR1 and CDR2 are SGHAT and FQDESV (reference sequence). The CDR3 DNA is TGTGCCAGCAGCTTTGGGACAGGACCCACCGGGGAGCTGTTTTTT. Translated: CASSFGTGPTGELFF.

J is TRBJ2-3 and V is TRBV10-1; TRBD2 aligns across 7 bases. The CDR3 has 17 residues. The ends lost 5 bases at V and 5 bases at J; junction bases unmatched: 16. Germline CDR1 and CDR2: WNHNN and SYGVQD (reference sequence). The CDR3 reads CASSTSGASLHIDTQYF. DNA for the CDR3: TGCGCCAGCAGTACCAGCGGGGCCTCCCTCCATATAGATACGCAGTATTTT.

The chain uses TRBV19 and TRBJ2-1; a possible D gene is TRBD1 (5 bases). Germline V gene sequence: CDR1 LNHDA, CDR2 SQIVND (reference sequence). The CDR3 totals 16 residues. V lost 0 bases and J 0 bases, leaving 9 bases between the germline ends. DNA of the CDR3: TGTGCCAGTAGTATAGATCAGGGAAGCTCCTACAATGAGCAGTTCTTC. Encoded protein: CASSIDQGSSYNEQFF.

This chain joins TRBV9 and TRBJ2-7; 7 bases align to TRBD2. V dropped 0 bases and J dropped 2; count of bases not matched to a gene: 5. Germline lookup yields CDR1 SGDLS and CDR2 YYNGEE. CDR3 size: 15 residues. The CDR3 bases are TGTGCCAGCAGCGTAGAACGGGAGGAGGCCTACGAGCAGTACTTC. Translated: CASSVEREEAYEQYF.

The chain couples TRBV27 to TRBJ1-6, with a possible D match to TRBD1 (6 bases). The CDR3 runs 16 residues. With 6 bases removed from V and 3 bases from J, the gap between germline ends came to 15 bases. Germline V gene sequence: CDR1 MNHEY, CDR2 SMNVEV (reference sequence). The CDR3 loop reads CASRPTGPFYNSPLHF. The CDR3 DNA is TGTGCCAGCAGACCAACAGGGCCGTTCTATAATTCACCCCTCCACTTT.